These T cell receptor beta chains were read from a single sample in a study of identifying expanded T cells in peripheral blood. Produced via immunoSEQ multiplex PCR; TCRdb's table is partial and in-frame only. This table holds under 150,000 clones, 65% to 90% found once. Material: blood. The receptors were sampled from a person aged 18 to 69 in good health. Each CDR3 is given with its conserved first and last residue. A D gene is named only where the DNA matches it firmly. A row's size may be missing; if present it is once, few, many or a size class.

>TRBJ2-1|.|.|TRBV9
CASSVYHGADNEQFF
TGTGCCAGCAGCGTATACCATGGGGCCGACAATGAGCAGTTCTTC
>TRBJ1-3|few|TRBD1|TRBV7-2
CASSLRQGSGNTIYF
TGTGCCAGCTCCCTACGACAGGGGTCTGGAAACACCATATATTTT
>TRBJ2-2|.|TRBD1|TRBV7-9
CASSLVGTGRTGELFF
TGTGCCAGCAGCTTAGTTGGGACAGGGAGAACCGGGGAGCTGTTTTTT
>TRBJ1-3|.|.|TRBV5-8
CASSLGRAGNTIYF
TGTGCCAGCAGCTTGGGCAGGGCTGGAAACACCATATATTTT
>TRBJ2-7|.|.|TRBV28
CASRLGTQTYEQYF
TGTGCCAGCCGGCTTGGGACTCAAACCTACGAGCAGTACTTC
>TRBJ1-2|few|.|TRBV19
CASAPRLYGYTF
TGTGCCAGCGCTCCAAGGCTCTATGGCTACACCTTC
>TRBJ2-1|.|.|TRBV2
CASSDVNEQFF
TGTGCCAGCAGTGACGTGAATGAGCAGTTCTTC
>TRBJ2-1|.|TRBD1|TRBV5-1
CASSLTGGEDNEQFF
TGCGCCAGCAGCCTGACAGGGGGCGAGGACAATGAGCAGTTCTTC
>TRBJ1-2|.|.|TRBV5-8
CASSPGWGLGYTF
TGTGCCAGCAGCCCTGGCTGGGGGCTTGGCTACACCTTC
>TRBJ1-4|.|.|TRBV9
CASSPRQNEKLFF
TGTGCCAGCAGCCCCAGACAGAATGAAAAACTGTTTTTT
>TRBJ1-2|.|.|TRBV18
CASSLQAGDDGYTF
TGTGCCAGCTCACTTCAGGCAGGGGATGATGGCTACACCTTC
>TRBJ2-7|few|TRBD1|TRBV7-9
CASSSGQGRIYEQYF
TGTGCCAGCAGCTCGGGACAGGGAAGAATCTACGAGCAGTACTTC
>TRBJ2-1|.|TRBD2|TRBV19
CASSIRWASGGSYGEQFF
TGTGCCAGTAGTATACGATGGGCTAGCGGGGGGTCGTATGGCGAGCAGTTCTTC
>TRBJ2-3|many|TRBD1|TRBV2
CASRAQGAEGDTQYF
TGTGCCAGCAGGGCACAGGGGGCGGAGGGAGATACGCAGTATTTT